Listed here is a single T cell receptor (beta chain). Its antigen is currently unknown. The ends were cut back, 9 bases at V and 2 bases at J, with 14 bases in the middle. This CDR3 has 14 residues. CDR1 and CDR2 (germline): LNHDA, SQIVND (reference sequence). TCR beta rearrangements were amplified from peripheral blood genomic DNA. Multiplex touch-down PCR with TRB-A/B primers amplified rearranged V-D-J TRB sequences. One entry per CDR3 protein, called by TCRdb with MiXCR from the multiplex PCR reads. The sample carries around 4,900 distinct CDR3 sequences, nearly 70% recorded once. These data are taken from a study of T cell repertoires in aging, cancer and after chemotherapy. Study-wide points: In healthy donors, age-related TCR diversity loss mainly reflected lost richness.

This chain joins TRBV19 and TRBJ1-3; possible D gene TRBD1, 6 bases. The clonotype was recovered from a human donor with a solid tumor. What was sequenced was blood. The CDR3 loop reads CASLAWGPGNTIYF. The CDR3 region has the DNA TGTGCCAGCCTGGCTTGGGGGCCTGGAAACACCATATATTTT.